The clone carrying this T cell receptor (beta chain) has ten or more counts. Its specificity is not known. They isolated at least 7 million PBMCs from each sample. Total RNA extracted from each sample amounted to at least 5.5 micrograms. A sample-barcoded 5' primer and a J-beta primer mix were used in a second PCR of about 7 to 11 cycles. A tag from a template-switch adaptor with 12 random nucleotides marked each cDNA molecule. TCRdb reprocessed the 5' RACE reads via MiXCR and lists one record per CDR3 protein. Seen here are hundreds of thousands of distinct CDR3 sequences, less than 35% observed once, and the top ten hold 17%. The sample is drawn from a study of blood T cells in healthy people across ages. Study-wide points: Because sorting was not performed, PBMCs prevented conclusive naive versus antigen-experienced comparison.

V shed 2 bases, J shed 4 bases, and the junction held 11 bases outside the gene matches. Germline V gene sequence: CDR1 SGHTA, CDR2 FQGNSA. The CDR3 extends over 16 amino acids. Material for sequencing was blood. The TCR originated in a woman of 80 years or more in good health. This sequence joins TRBV7-2 and TRBJ2-7; 7 bases agree with TRBD1. The DNA of the CDR3 is TGTGCCAGCAGCTTACGTGACAGGGCTTTTATTTACGAGCAGTACTTC. Amino acid sequence: CASSLRDRAFIYEQYF.